This T cell receptor (beta chain) stems from a study of T cells in Graves' hyperthyroidism and ophthalmopathy (dated by TCRdb to about 2019). With regard to the full study: Peripheral blood was collected at initial diagnosis, before any treatment. A discovery cohort of approximately 97 patients, roughly 45 with Graves' ophthalmopathy and 55 to 60 with stable Graves' hyperthyroidism, was used to find distinguishing TCR V-J signatures. Prospective prediction of ophthalmopathy was tested in an independent validation cohort of under 20 hyperthyroidism patients and some 17 patients who later progressed to ophthalmopathy. The 100 discovery patients were randomly divided into training and test sets at a 7:3 ratio. In more than 5 Graves' hyperthyroidism patients, the study also compared T-cell repertoires from thyroid tissue with T-cell repertoires from blood. After sampling, hyperthyroidism patients received methimazole starting at 30 mg daily, and ophthalmopathy patients received high-dose intravenous methylprednisolone. The paper describes TCR Vbeta CDR3 sequencing of 135 peripheral blood samples, made up of around 41 ophthalmopathy patients, around 73 hyperthyroidism patients and roughly 17 progressor patients.

The TCR beta CDR3 regions were amplified from the RNA transcripts. A first-round RT-PCR of the TCR CDR3 used the HTBI primer set with the Qiagen OneStep RT-PCR kit. A second multiplex PCR round built the libraries, followed by size selection and purification. Libraries were sequenced paired-end with 100 bp reads on an Illumina HiSeq2000. For the original study's pipeline: SOAPnuke was used to process the raw data, throwing out any read that contained adapters or uncalled bases, had a mean Phred below 15, or lacked an exact constant-primer or identifier match. High-quality paired reads were merged with COPE v1.2.5, and unique nucleotide sequences were defined as clonotypes. Clonotypes were aligned to IMGT TRBV, TRBD and TRBJ reference segments using MiTCR v1.1. Only V-J combinations with frequency above 0.0001, covering 99% to 99.2% of repertoires, were analysed. The TCS score was defined as F50 (clonal expansion) divided by E x V (chaos), with BLOSUM62-based TCRdist calculated between CDR3 peptides within each V-J. Welch's t-statistics and random forest reduced 450 to 600 V-J features to under 15, which were used in a naive Bayes classifier (R e1071). TCRdb reran the public reads through fastp at Q25 and MiXCR, keeping productive beta chains. Identical CDR3 protein sequences are pooled into one entry, listed with their most common genes and DNA. The authors' filters were not applied to this entry. Counted in this sample were under 750,000 distinct CDR3 sequences; roughly 20% of them appeared once. Approximately 16% of the sample comes from the top ten.

Hyperthyroidism patients were newly diagnosed, with disease duration under 2 months, and aged 18 to 65 years. Patients with uncontrolled infections, other autoimmune diseases, pregnancy or lactation were excluded. Diagnoses were based on clinical symptoms, serum thyroxine and TRAb, thyroid ultrasound and orbital computed tomography. Blood from progressor patients was drawn when they were first diagnosed with hyperthyroidism, before any ophthalmopathy symptoms appeared. PBMCs were separated from approximately 9.9 ml of fresh peripheral blood using Ficoll-Paque density gradient centrifugation. Progressor patients were first diagnosed with Graves' hyperthyroidism and then developed ophthalmopathy during follow-up. Total RNA was extracted with Trizol reagent, and quality was checked on an Agilent 2100 Bioanalyzer. Of note for this clonotype: Its cognate antigen has yet to be identified. Per-base quality was not reported, and no clone a single base away is much larger than it.

The junction shows trimming of 6 bases on V and 5 bases on J, and the gene matches do not reach 6 bases of it. From a lookup of the germline V gene, CDR1 and CDR2 are WSHSY and SAAADI. The CDR3 runs 14 residues from the cysteine to the phenylalanine. Of all the DNA, just the CDR3 is kept, 42 bases in frame from base 1. Overall results and qualifications from the work: During validation, the model predicted progression to ophthalmopathy a median of about 5.9 months ahead of onset, with around 71% sensitivity and 72% to 80% specificity. A 13 V-J signature model separated ophthalmopathy from stable hyperthyroidism, with roughly 88% sensitivity and 81.08% specificity in cross-validation and 80%/75% in testing. Most expanded thyroid clonotypes (frequency above 0.001) were also found in blood, which suggests that blood repertoires may mirror thyroid immune responses. No statistical method was used to set the sample size in advance, and investigators knew the group allocation.

The sequence derives from a woman in her fifties or sixties with Graves' hyperthyroidism that later progressed to Graves' ophthalmopathy. The rearrangement joined TRBV10-2 to TRBJ2-1; 8 bases in the middle match TRBD2. Material for sequencing was blood. The DNA reads TGCGCCAGCAGAGGTAGCGGGGTAAACAATGAGCAGTTCTTC. It codes for CASRGSGVNNEQFF.